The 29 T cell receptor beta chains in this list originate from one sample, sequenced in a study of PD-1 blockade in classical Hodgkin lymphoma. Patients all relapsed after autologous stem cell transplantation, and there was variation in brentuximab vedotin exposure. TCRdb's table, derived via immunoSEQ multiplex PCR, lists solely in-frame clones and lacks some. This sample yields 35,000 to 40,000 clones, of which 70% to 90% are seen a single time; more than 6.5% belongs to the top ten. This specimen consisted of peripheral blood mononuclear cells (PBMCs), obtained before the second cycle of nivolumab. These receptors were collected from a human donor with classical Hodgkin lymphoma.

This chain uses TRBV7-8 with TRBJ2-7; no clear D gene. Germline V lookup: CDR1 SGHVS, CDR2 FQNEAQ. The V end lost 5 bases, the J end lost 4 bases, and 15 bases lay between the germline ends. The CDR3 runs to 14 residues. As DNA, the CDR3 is TGTGCCAGCAGCGGTACTCCTGGTGGGTACGAGCAGTACTTC. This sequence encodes CASSGTPGGYEQYF.

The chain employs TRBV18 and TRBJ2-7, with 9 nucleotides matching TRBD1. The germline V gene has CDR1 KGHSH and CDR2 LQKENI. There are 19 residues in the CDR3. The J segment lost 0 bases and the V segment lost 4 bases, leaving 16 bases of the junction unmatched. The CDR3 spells CASSRDIGTGTGSSYEQYF. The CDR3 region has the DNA TGTGCCAGCTCACGCGATATCGGGACAGGGACAGGGAGCTCCTACGAGCAGTACTTC.

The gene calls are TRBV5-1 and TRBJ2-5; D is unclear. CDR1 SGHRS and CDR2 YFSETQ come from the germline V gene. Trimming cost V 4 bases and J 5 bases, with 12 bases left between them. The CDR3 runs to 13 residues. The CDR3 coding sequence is TGCGCCAGCAGCCACAGTCCCGGGGAGACCCAGTACTTC. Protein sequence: CASSHSPGETQYF.

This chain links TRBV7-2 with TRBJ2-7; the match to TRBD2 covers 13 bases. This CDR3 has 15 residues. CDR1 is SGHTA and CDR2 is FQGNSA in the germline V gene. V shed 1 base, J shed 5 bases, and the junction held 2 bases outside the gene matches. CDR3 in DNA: TGTGCCAGCAGCTTAGGGACTAGCGGGAGCCACGAGCAGTACTTC. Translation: CASSLGTSGSHEQYF. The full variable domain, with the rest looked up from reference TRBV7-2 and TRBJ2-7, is GAGVSQSPSNKVTEKGKDVELRCDPISGHTALYWYRQSLGQGLEFLIYFQGNSAPDKSGLPSDRFSAERTGGSVSTLTIQRTQQEDSAVYLCASSLGTSGSHEQYFGPGTRLTVT.

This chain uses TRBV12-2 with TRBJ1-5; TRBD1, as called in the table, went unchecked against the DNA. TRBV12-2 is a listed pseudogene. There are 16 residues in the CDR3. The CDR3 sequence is CASRLARHPSNQPQHF. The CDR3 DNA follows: TGTGCAAGTCGCTTAGCGAGACACCCTAGCAATCAGCCCCAGCATTTT.

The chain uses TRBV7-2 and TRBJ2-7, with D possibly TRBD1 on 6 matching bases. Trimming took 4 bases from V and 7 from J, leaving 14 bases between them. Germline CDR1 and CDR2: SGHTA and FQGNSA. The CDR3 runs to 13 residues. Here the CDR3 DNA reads TGTGCCAGCAGCTATAGGACAGAGAGGGAGCAGTACTTC. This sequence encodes CASSYRTEREQYF.

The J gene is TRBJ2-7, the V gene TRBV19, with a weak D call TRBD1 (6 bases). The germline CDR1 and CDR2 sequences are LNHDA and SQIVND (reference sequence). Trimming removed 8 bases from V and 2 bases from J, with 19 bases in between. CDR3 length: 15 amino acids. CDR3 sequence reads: CASGPGHVYTYEQYF. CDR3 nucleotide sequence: TGTGCCAGTGGACCGGGACATGTTTACACCTACGAGCAGTACTTC.

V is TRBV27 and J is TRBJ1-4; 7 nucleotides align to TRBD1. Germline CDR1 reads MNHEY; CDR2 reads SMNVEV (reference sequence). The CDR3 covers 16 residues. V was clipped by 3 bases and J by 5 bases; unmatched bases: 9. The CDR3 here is CASSFSSGQSNEKLFF. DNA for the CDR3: TGTGCCAGCAGTTTCTCCTCGGGACAGTCCAATGAAAAACTGTTTTTT.

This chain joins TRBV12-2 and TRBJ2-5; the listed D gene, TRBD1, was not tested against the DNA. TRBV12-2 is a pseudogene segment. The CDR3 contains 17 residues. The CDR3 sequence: CASRLLTGQWGEETQYF. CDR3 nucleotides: TGTGCAAGTCGCTTACTGACGGGACAGTGGGGAGAAGAGACCCAGTACTTC.

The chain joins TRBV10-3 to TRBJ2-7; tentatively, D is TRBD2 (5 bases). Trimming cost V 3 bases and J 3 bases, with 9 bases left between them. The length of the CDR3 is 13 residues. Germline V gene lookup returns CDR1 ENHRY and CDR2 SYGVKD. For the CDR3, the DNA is TGTGCCATCAGTGACGTCGGGGTCTACGAGCAGTACTTC. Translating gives CAISDVGVYEQYF.

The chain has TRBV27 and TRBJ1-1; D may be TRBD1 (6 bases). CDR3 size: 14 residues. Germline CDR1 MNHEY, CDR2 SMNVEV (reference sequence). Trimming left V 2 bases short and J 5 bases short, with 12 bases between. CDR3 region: CASSLRGAQTEAFF. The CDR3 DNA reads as TGTGCCAGCAGTTTACGGGGGGCGCAGACTGAAGCTTTCTTT.

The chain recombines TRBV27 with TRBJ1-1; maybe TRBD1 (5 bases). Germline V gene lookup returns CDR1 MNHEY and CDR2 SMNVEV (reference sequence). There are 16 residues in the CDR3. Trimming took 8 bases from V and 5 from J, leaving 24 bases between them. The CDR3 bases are TGTGCCAGCGCCTCGGGGGTTGGAGGGGATGGGACTGAAGCTTTCTTT. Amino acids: CASASGVGGDGTEAFF.

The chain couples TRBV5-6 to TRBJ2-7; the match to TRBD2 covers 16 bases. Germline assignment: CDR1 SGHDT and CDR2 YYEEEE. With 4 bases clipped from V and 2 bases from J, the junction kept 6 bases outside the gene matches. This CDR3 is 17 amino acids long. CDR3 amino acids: CASSLGLAGGPPYEQYF. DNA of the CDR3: TGTGCCAGCAGCCTGGGACTAGCGGGAGGGCCTCCCTACGAGCAGTACTTC.

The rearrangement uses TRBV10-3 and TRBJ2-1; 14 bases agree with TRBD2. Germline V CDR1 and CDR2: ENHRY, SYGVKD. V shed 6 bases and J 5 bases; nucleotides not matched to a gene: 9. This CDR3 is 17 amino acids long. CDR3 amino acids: CAIRNWGLAGDHNEQFF. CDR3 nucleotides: TGTGCCATCAGAAACTGGGGACTAGCGGGAGACCACAATGAGCAGTTCTTC.

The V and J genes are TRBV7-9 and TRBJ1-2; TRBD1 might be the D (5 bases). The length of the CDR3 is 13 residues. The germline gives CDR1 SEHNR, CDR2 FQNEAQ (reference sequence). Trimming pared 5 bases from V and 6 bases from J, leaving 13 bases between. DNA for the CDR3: TGTGCCAGCAGCCGGGGACCGGCTGATGGCTACACCTTC. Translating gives CASSRGPADGYTF.

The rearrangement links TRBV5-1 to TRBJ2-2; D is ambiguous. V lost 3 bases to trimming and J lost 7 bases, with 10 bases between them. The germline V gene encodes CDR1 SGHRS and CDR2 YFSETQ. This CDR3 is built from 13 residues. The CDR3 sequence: CASSSTIGGELFF. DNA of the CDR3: TGCGCCAGCAGCTCGACGATAGGCGGGGAGCTGTTTTTT.

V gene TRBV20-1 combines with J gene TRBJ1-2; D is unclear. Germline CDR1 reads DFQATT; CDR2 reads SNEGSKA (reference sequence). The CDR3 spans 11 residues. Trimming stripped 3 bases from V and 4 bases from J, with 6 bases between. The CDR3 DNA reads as TGCAGTGCTAGCCAGCCCTATGGCTACACCTTC. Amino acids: CSASQPYGYTF.

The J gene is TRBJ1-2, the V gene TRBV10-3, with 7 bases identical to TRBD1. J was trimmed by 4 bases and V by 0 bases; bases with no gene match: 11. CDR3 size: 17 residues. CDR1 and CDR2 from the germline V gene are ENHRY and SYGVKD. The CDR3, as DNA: TGTGCCATCAGTGAGTCGACAGGGAAAACCTCTGGCTATGGCTACACCTTC. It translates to CAISESTGKTSGYGYTF.

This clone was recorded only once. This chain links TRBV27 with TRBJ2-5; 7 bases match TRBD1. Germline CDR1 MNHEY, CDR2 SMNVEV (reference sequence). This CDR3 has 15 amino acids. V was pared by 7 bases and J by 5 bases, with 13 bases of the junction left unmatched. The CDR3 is CASNPGTVPGETQYF. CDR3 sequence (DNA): TGTGCCAGCAACCCCGGGACAGTCCCCGGGGAGACCCAGTACTTC.

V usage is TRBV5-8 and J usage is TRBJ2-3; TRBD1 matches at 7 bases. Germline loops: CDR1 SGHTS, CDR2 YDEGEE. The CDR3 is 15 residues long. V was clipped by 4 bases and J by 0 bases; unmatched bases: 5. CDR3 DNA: TGTGCCAGCAGCCCCGGGACAGCCAGCACAGATACGCAGTATTTT. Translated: CASSPGTASTDTQYF.

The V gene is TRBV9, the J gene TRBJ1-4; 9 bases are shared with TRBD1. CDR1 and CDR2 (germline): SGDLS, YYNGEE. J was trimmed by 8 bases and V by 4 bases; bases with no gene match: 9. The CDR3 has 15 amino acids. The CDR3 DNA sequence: TGTGCCAGCAGCCGTGGGGGGACAGGGCGGGAAAAACTGTTTTTT. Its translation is CASSRGGTGREKLFF.

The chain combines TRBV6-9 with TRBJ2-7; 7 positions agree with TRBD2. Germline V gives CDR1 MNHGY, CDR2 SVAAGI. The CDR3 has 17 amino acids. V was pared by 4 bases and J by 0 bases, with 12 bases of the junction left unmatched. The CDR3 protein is CASSWYSGLTNSYEQYF. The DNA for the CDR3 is TGTGCCAGCAGTTGGTACTCGGGACTAACAAACTCCTACGAGCAGTACTTC.

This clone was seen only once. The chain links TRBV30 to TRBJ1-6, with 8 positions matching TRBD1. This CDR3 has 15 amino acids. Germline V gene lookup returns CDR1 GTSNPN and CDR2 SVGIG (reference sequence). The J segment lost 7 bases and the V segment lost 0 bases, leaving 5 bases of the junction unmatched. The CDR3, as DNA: TGTGCCTGGAGTGTCGGCAGGGGGCAAAATTCACCCCTCCACTTT. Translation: CAWSVGRGQNSPLHF.

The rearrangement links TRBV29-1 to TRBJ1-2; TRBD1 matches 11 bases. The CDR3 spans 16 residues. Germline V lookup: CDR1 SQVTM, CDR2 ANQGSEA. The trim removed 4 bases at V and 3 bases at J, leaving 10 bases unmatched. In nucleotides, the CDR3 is TGCAGCGTTGTTGGGGACAGGGGGGTGGGTTACTATGGCTACACCTTC. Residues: CSVVGDRGVGYYGYTF.

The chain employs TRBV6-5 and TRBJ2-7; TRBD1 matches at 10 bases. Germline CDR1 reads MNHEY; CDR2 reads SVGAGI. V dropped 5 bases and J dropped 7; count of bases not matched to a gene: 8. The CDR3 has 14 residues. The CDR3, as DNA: TGTGCCAGCAGTAATGGACAGGGGGGAGAGGAGCAGTACTTC. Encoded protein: CASSNGQGGEEQYF.

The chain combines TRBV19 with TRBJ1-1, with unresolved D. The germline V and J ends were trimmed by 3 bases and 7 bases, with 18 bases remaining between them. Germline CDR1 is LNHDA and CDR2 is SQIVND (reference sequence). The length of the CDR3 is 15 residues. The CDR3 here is CASSMGKYTLVEAFF. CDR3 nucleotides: TGTGCCAGTAGTATGGGAAAATATACCTTAGTTGAAGCTTTCTTT.

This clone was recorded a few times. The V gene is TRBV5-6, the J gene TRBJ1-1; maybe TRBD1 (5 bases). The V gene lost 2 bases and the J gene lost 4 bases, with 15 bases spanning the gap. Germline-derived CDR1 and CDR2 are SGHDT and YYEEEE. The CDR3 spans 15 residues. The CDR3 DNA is TGTGCCAGCAGCTTTTCTCCAGCAGGGCGCACTGAAGCTTTCTTT. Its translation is CASSFSPAGRTEAFF.

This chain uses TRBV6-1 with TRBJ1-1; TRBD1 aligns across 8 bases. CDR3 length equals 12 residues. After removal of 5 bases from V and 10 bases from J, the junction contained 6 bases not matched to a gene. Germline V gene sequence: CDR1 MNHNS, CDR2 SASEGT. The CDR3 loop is CASSFQTGAAFF. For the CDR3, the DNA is TGTGCCAGCAGTTTTCAGACAGGGGCAGCTTTCTTT.

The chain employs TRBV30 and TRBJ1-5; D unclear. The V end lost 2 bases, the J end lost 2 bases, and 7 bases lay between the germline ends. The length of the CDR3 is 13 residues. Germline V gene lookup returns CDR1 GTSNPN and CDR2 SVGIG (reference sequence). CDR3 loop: CAWSPGRNQPQHF. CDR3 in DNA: TGTGCCTGGAGTCCGGGTCGCAATCAGCCCCAGCATTTT. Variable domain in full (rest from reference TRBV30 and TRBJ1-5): SQTIHQWPATLVQPVGSPLSLECTVEGTSNPNLYWYRQAAGRGLQLLFYSVGIGQISSEVPQNLSASRPQDRQFILSSKKLLLSDSGFYLCAWSPGRNQPQHFGDGTRLSIL.